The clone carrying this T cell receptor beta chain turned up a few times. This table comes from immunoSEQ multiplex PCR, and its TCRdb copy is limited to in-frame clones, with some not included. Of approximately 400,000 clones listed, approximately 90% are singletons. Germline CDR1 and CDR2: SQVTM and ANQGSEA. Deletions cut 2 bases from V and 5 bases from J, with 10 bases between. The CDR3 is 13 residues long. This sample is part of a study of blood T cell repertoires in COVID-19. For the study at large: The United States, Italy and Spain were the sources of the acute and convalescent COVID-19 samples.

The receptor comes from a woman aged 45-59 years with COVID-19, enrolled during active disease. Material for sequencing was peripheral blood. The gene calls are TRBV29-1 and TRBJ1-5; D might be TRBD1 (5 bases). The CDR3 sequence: CSVEMGGDQPQHF. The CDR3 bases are TGCAGCGTTGAAATGGGGGGAGATCAGCCCCAGCATTTT.